The following is a TCR beta chain sequence with its context. Its specificity is not known. Data came from immunoSEQ multiplex PCR; TCRdb stores just in-frame clones and leaves some out. The repertoire holds some 120,000 clones, with about nine tenths as singletons. This record belongs to a study of cytomegalovirus exposure and HLA in healthy donors. V was clipped by 5 bases and J by 4 bases; unmatched bases: 7. CDR1 is MNHEY and CDR2 is SMNVEV in the germline V gene (reference sequence). CDR3 size: 16 residues. Findings and caveats of the study: Reported results showed that the classifier diagnosed cytomegalovirus status with high specificity and sensitivity. Most TCR sequences were seen very rarely across donors, but some public TCRs occurred in many.

Sequencing input: PBMCs. V and J are TRBV27 and TRBJ2-1; TRBD2 matches at 11 bases. The sequence was collected from a man between 25 and 39 years old in good health and CMV-seronegative. CDR3 DNA: TGTGCCAGCAGTATCCTACTAGCGGGGGCTTACAATGAGCAGTTCTTC. Protein product: CASSILLAGAYNEQFF.